These 27 T cell receptor beta chains came from one sample sequenced in a study of long-term antiretroviral therapy in people with HIV. The libraries were made with immunoSEQ v3.0 at survey level. Here immunoSEQ multiplex PCR was the method, and the copy in TCRdb shows in-frame clones only, minus some. The data contain about 37,000 clones, over 80% of them singletons. The specimen was unsorted PBMCs, collected 1 year after starting antiretroviral therapy. All receptors derive from a man in his late teens or twenties with HIV.

The chain joins TRBV6-5 to TRBJ1-2; 7 nucleotides match TRBD1. Germline V CDR1 and CDR2: MNHEY, SVGAGI. J lost 5 bases, V lost 2 bases, and 8 bases had no gene match. The CDR3 totals 15 residues. The CDR3 bases are TGTGCCAGCAGTTACACCTCAGGGGGAAGGTATGGCTACACCTTC. As protein: CASSYTSGGRYGYTF.

This clone was counted once. The chain couples TRBV27 to TRBJ2-2; D is ambiguous. The CDR3 is 14 residues long. V dropped 0 bases and J dropped 6 bases, with 8 bases sitting between them. Germline CDR1 and CDR2: MNHEY and SMNVEV (reference sequence). The CDR3: CASSLSPGPGELFF. Written as DNA, the CDR3 is TGTGCCAGCAGTTTATCCCCAGGTCCCGGGGAGCTGTTTTTT.

The genes are TRBV7-9 and TRBJ1-2; TRBD1 aligns across 9 bases. J gave up 8 bases and V 1 base, and 5 bases lay outside the gene matches. The CDR3 has 14 amino acids. CDR1 is SEHNR, CDR2 FQNEAQ, per germline (reference sequence). The DNA of the CDR3 is TGTGCCAGCAGCTTAGGGGACAGGGAACAAGGCTACACCTTC. Protein: CASSLGDREQGYTF.

V is TRBV15 and J is TRBJ2-1; 10 bases line up with TRBD1. This CDR3 has 16 amino acids. CDR1 and CDR2 (germline): LNHNV, YYDKDF (reference sequence). V trimming: 5 bases; J trimming: 7 bases; junction bases outside the gene matches: 11. CDR3 nucleotide sequence: TGTGCCACCAGCTCTCGGACAGGGGGTGACTATAATGAGCAGTTCTTC. Translated: CATSSRTGGDYNEQFF.

The chain is built from TRBV6-1 and TRBJ1-2; 7 positions agree with TRBD1. The CDR3 is 15 amino acids. Trimming cost V 7 bases and J 3 bases; bases outside gene matches: 11. Germline V CDR1 and CDR2: MNHNS, SASEGT. CDR3 nucleotide sequence: TGTGCCAGCAATCAGGACAGGCCCCCCGACTATGGCTACACCTTC. It yields the protein CASNQDRPPDYGYTF.

This chain links TRBV10-3 with TRBJ1-4; the match to TRBD1 covers 8 bases. Germline V gene data show CDR1 as ENHRY and CDR2 as SYGVKD. The CDR3 covers 15 residues. V was pared by 10 bases and J by 8 bases, with 15 bases of the junction left unmatched. The CDR3 loop reads CATAADRGQGEKLFF. In nucleotides, the CDR3 is TGTGCCACCGCAGCCGACAGGGGACAAGGCGAAAAACTGTTTTTT.

The chain employs TRBV5-4 and TRBJ2-2, with D possibly being TRBD1 (6 bases). Deletions cut 2 bases from V and 6 bases from J, with 8 bases between. The CDR3 spans 13 residues. Per the germline V gene, CDR1 is SGHNT and CDR2 is YYREEE (reference sequence). The CDR3 reads CASSFQGSGELFF. The CDR3 DNA is TGTGCCAGCAGCTTTCAGGGGTCCGGGGAGCTGTTTTTT.

This chain links TRBV6-1 with TRBJ1-5; 9 bases agree with TRBD1. The germline gives CDR1 MNHNS, CDR2 SASEGT. This CDR3 has 14 amino acids. The V and J ends lost 8 bases and 3 bases, in that order; junction bases with no gene match: 5. CDR3 in DNA: TGTGCCAGCCTGGGACAGGGCGTCAATCAGCCCCAGCATTTT. This gives the protein CASLGQGVNQPQHF.

DNA of the CDR3: TGCGCCAGCAGCCAAGTAGCGGGAGGATACAATGAGCAGTTCTTC. It translates to CASSQVAGGYNEQFF. This chain connects TRBV4-1 to TRBJ2-1; 10 nucleotides agree with TRBD2. Looked up from germline, CDR1 is MGHRA and CDR2 is YSYEKL. The CDR3 has 15 amino acids. Trimming cost V 1 base and J 4 bases; bases outside gene matches: 1.

The chain links TRBV7-8 to TRBJ2-1; perhaps TRBD1 as D (5 bases). This CDR3 has 15 residues. Germline lookup yields CDR1 SGHVS and CDR2 FQNEAQ. Trimming cost V 6 bases and J 0 bases, with 12 bases left between them. This CDR3 is CASSTDSSSYNEQFF. The DNA of the CDR3 is TGTGCCAGCAGTACCGACAGTAGCTCCTACAATGAGCAGTTCTTC.

The genes are TRBV7-9 and TRBJ2-7; 8 nucleotides align to TRBD2. Losses at the gene ends were 0 bases for V and 0 bases for J; bases not matched to a gene: 4. The CDR3 runs to 16 residues. CDR1 is SEHNR and CDR2 is FQNEAQ in the germline V gene (reference sequence). The CDR3 here is CASSLAPAGGSYEQYF. The CDR3, as DNA: TGTGCCAGCAGCTTAGCTCCCGCGGGAGGCTCCTACGAGCAGTACTTC. The full variable domain, its missing parts supplied by reference TRBV7-9 and TRBJ2-7, is DTGVSQNPRHKITKRGQNVTFRCDPISEHNRLYWYRQTLGQGPEFLTYFQNEAQLEKSRLLSDRFSAERPKGSFSTLEIQRTEQGDSAMYLCASSLAPAGGSYEQYFGPGTRLTVT.

The rearrangement joins TRBV29-1 to TRBJ2-2; 10 nucleotides align to TRBD2. The CDR3 totals 16 residues. V gave up 4 bases and J gave up 2 bases; unmatched junction bases: 7. Germline V gene lookup returns CDR1 SQVTM and CDR2 ANQGSEA. CDR3 bases: TGCAGCGTTGTCGCTAGCGGGGGTATTAACACCGGGGAGCTGTTTTTT. This codes for CSVVASGGINTGELFF.

The CDR3 spells CASSQVRGGNEQFF. The CDR3 DNA follows: TGTGCCAGCAGCCAAGTTAGGGGAGGCAATGAGCAGTTCTTC. V is TRBV14 and J is TRBJ2-1; D might be TRBD2 (6 bases). The length of the CDR3 is 14 residues. Trimming took off 1 base at V and 6 bases at J, with 10 bases between the two ends. Germline CDR1 is SGHDN and CDR2 is FVKESK.

J is TRBJ2-1 and V is TRBV10-1; D is unresolved. V was cut by 4 bases and J by 5 bases, with 3 bases left in between. This CDR3 region has 11 residues. The germline V gene encodes CDR1 WNHNN and CDR2 SYGVQD (reference sequence). The chain's CDR3 is CASSGNNEQFF. The CDR3 DNA reads TGCGCCAGCAGTGGTAACAATGAGCAGTTCTTC.

This clone was counted a single time. The V and J genes are TRBV19 and TRBJ1-2, with D hard to call. Germline-derived CDR1 and CDR2 are LNHDA and SQIVND (reference sequence). Trimming pared 6 bases from V and 7 bases from J, leaving 27 bases between. The CDR3 loop spans 17 amino acids. CDR3 loop: CASRRMASGQLGSGYTF. In DNA form, the CDR3 reads TGTGCCAGTAGGCGAATGGCCTCGGGTCAGTTAGGTTCTGGCTACACCTTC.

This chain uses TRBV27 with TRBJ1-1, with 7 bases that match TRBD1. CDR1 MNHEY and CDR2 SMNVEV come from the germline V gene (reference sequence). The CDR3 has 15 residues. The trim removed 5 bases at V and 0 bases at J, leaving 6 bases unmatched. The CDR3 here is CASSPYGTVNTEAFF. The CDR3 nucleotides are TGTGCCAGCAGTCCATACGGGACAGTGAACACTGAAGCTTTCTTT.

This clone was seen more than once but under ten times. V and J are TRBV2 and TRBJ1-4; TRBD1 might be the D (5 bases). V lost 6 bases to trimming and J lost 7 bases, with 18 bases between them. The CDR3 has 15 amino acids. Germline V gene data show CDR1 as SNHLY and CDR2 as FYNNEI. The CDR3 reads CASRGWGSASEKLFF. The CDR3 DNA follows: TGTGCCAGCAGAGGTTGGGGGAGTGCAAGTGAAAAACTGTTTTTT.

The V call is TRBV29-1, the J call TRBJ1-2, with 7 bases fitting TRBD1. V shed 5 bases, J shed 0 bases, and the junction held 3 bases outside the gene matches. This CDR3 has 13 amino acids. Germline CDR1 is SQVTM and CDR2 is ANQGSEA. The chain's CDR3 is CSVKGAANYGYTF. The CDR3 DNA reads as TGCAGCGTTAAGGGGGCTGCTAACTATGGCTACACCTTC.

J is TRBJ1-1 and V is TRBV15; D uncertain. Per germline, CDR1 LNHNV and CDR2 YYDKDF (reference sequence). The CDR3 length is 13 residues. V was pared by 1 base and J by 5 bases, with 8 bases between. CDR3 region: CATSRVFGTEAFF. The CDR3 bases are TGTGCCACCAGCAGAGTCTTCGGTACTGAAGCTTTCTTT.

The chain employs TRBV5-1 and TRBJ1-4, with a weak D call TRBD1 (5 bases). The V gene lost 4 bases and the J gene lost 7 bases, with 17 bases spanning the gap. Looked up from germline, CDR1 is SGHRS and CDR2 is YFSETQ. The CDR3 contains 15 residues. The CDR3 DNA sequence: TGCGCCAGCAGCAGGGACGCCTCGGACGGTGAAAAACTGTTTTTT. It yields the protein CASSRDASDGEKLFF.

The chain links TRBV5-4 to TRBJ1-5, with D possibly being TRBD1 (5 bases). This CDR3 has 15 amino acids. Trimming removed 1 base at V and 1 base at J, with 9 bases between. From germline, CDR1 is SGHNT and CDR2 YYREEE (reference sequence). CDR3 amino acids: CASSLQGGSNQPQHF. In nucleotides, the CDR3 is TGTGCCAGCAGCTTGCAGGGAGGAAGCAATCAGCCCCAGCATTTT.

The chain recombines TRBV28 with TRBJ2-4, with D unresolved. Germline V CDR1 and CDR2: MDHEN, SYDVKM. This CDR3 comprises 12 residues. Trimming pared 6 bases from V and 7 bases from J, leaving 10 bases between. CDR3 DNA: TGTGCCAGCAGCCCATTGGTGAACATTCAGTACTTC. Its protein product is CASSPLVNIQYF.

This chain links TRBV6-1 with TRBJ2-1, with TRBD2 matching over 7 bases. This CDR3 region has 12 residues. Germline trimming cut 2 bases from V and 12 bases from J; bases unmatched to any gene: 4. CDR1 is MNHNS, CDR2 SASEGT, per germline. CDR3 nucleotide sequence: TGTGCCAGCAGTGAAAGGCGGACTAGGCAGTTCTTC. Protein sequence: CASSERRTRQFF.

V usage is TRBV4-2 and J usage is TRBJ2-5, with D unclear. Germline CDR1 is LGHNA and CDR2 is YNFKEQ. V lost 4 bases to trimming and J lost 2 bases, with 17 bases between them. The CDR3 runs to 16 residues. CDR3 loop: CASSLTLGRGQETQYF. CDR3 bases: TGTGCCAGCAGCCTGACCCTGGGTCGAGGACAAGAGACCCAGTACTTC.

The V call is TRBV10-3, the J call TRBJ2-7; 9 bases are a match to TRBD1. CDR1 ENHRY and CDR2 SYGVKD come from the germline V gene. J was trimmed by 7 bases and V by 9 bases; bases with no gene match: 7. CDR3 size: 12 residues. The CDR3 bases are TGTGCCATAGAACAGGGGGCGGGAGAGCAGTACTTC. Translated: CAIEQGAGEQYF.

V gene TRBV7-9 combines with J gene TRBJ1-1, with TRBD1 matching over 7 bases. Germline loops: CDR1 SEHNR, CDR2 FQNEAQ (reference sequence). The CDR3 runs 14 residues. V shed 5 bases and J 5 bases; nucleotides not matched to a gene: 8. The CDR3 spells CASSETGLGTEAFF. CDR3 sequence (DNA): TGTGCCAGCAGCGAGACAGGGCTGGGGACTGAAGCTTTCTTT.

The chain has TRBV11-2 and TRBJ1-4; D not resolved. V shed 1 base and J shed 7 bases, with 13 bases lying between them. The germline gives CDR1 SGHAT, CDR2 FQNNGV. The length of the CDR3 is 15 residues. The CDR3 spells CASSLVNAGVEKLFF. CDR3 sequence (DNA): TGTGCCAGCAGCTTAGTAAACGCGGGTGTTGAAAAACTGTTTTTT.